This T cell receptor (beta chain) was found in a study of cytomegalovirus exposure and HLA in healthy donors. Study-wide findings and caveats: About 150 TCR beta chains were listed as cytomegalovirus-associated. Most TCR sequences proved rare, with some public TCRs found in many donors. The tendency of first-cohort TCR clusters to co-occur in the roughly 130 validation repertoires emerged from a later analysis.

Sequencing used immunoSEQ multiplex PCR; TCRdb keeps in-frame clones, though not all of them. The sample carries fewer than 200,000 clones, 85% recorded once. On this clone itself: Its antigen is as yet unknown.

The CDR3 has 11 amino acids. The V end lost 7 bases, the J end lost 10 bases, and 13 bases lay between the germline ends. Germline CDR1 reads MDHEN; CDR2 reads SYDVKM. Sample: PBMCs. The source is a man younger than 35 in good health and CMV-seropositive. V is TRBV28 and J is TRBJ1-1; D remains ambiguous. This CDR3 is CASTLDSGAFF. The CDR3 coding sequence is TGTGCCAGCACCCTCGATAGTGGAGCTTTCTTT.